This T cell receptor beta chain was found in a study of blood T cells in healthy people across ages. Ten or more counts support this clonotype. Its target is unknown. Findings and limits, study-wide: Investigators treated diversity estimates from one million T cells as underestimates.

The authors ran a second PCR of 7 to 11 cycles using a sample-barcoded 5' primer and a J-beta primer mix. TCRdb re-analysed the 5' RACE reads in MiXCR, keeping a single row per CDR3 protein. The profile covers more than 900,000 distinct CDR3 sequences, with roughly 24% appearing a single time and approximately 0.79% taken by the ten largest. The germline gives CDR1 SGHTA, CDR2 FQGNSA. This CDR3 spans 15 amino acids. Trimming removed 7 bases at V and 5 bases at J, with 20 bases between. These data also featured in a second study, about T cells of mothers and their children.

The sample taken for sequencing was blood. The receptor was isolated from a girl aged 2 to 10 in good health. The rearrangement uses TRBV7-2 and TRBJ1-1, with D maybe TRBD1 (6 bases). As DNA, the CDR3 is TGTGCCAGCAAATTGGGGGCCTACCAGGGGACTGAAGCTTTCTTT. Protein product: CASKLGAYQGTEAFF.